This record looks at one T cell receptor (beta chain) sequence and its context. This entry comes from a study of memory CD4+ T cells and cytomegalovirus serostatus. The sort gate was single viable CD3+CD4+CD8-CD45RO+ cells for memory CD4+ T cells. Measured with immunoSEQ multiplex PCR; TCRdb has only the in-frame clones, and not every one. The data show some 46,000 clones, with more than 60% seen just once and 0.55% to 0.7% held by the top ten. Losses at the gene ends were 5 bases for V and 0 bases for J; bases not matched to a gene: 11. Germline CDR1 and CDR2: LNHDA and SQIVND (reference sequence). The CDR3 runs 19 residues.

V is TRBV19 and J is TRBJ2-6; TRBD1 aligns across 9 bases. Sequenced material: memory CD4+ T cells from blood. The clonotype was recovered from an adult in good health and CMV-seronegative. CDR3 sequence: CASSSDRGWGLSGANVLTF. The CDR3, as DNA: TGTGCCAGTAGTTCGGACAGGGGATGGGGACTCTCTGGGGCCAACGTCCTGACTTTC.